Described below is a single TCR beta chain sequence and its context. The data were obtained in a study of blood T cell repertoires in COVID-19. As for the study in general: From the United States, Italy and Spain came samples of acute and convalescent COVID-19.

The CDR3 has 18 amino acids. V was clipped by 3 bases and J by 5 bases; unmatched bases: 18. Germline assignment: CDR1 LGHNA and CDR2 YSLEER. As handled by the study authors: Cell counts per sample came from amplifying reference gene primers. Data came from immunoSEQ multiplex PCR; TCRdb stores just in-frame clones and leaves some out. V, J and clone size are those of that table, while D and trimming were read from the DNA. Of some 250,000 clones detected, 80% to 85% appear once; the ten largest clones hold around 4.4%. This sequence was found in a middle-aged man with active or convalescent COVID-19. This sequence joins TRBV4-3 and TRBJ1-1; 7 bases match TRBD1. The sequenced sample consisted of peripheral blood. DNA for the CDR3: TGCGCCAGCAGCCAGTGGGTCCGACAGGGACAATGGGGAACTGAAGCTTTCTTT. Amino acids: CASSQWVRQGQWGTEAFF.